This entry features one T cell receptor (beta chain) sequence. Its target is unknown. CDR1 LNHDA and CDR2 SQIVND come from the germline V gene (reference sequence). This CDR3 region has 11 residues. Trimming cost V 5 bases and J 5 bases, with 7 bases left between them. This entry belongs to a study of OX40 agonist ivuxolimab in advanced cancers. Turning to the study itself: At 0.01 to 10 mg/kg, ivuxolimab was administered intravenously to patients every 2 weeks. Three partial responders included one hepatocellular carcinoma patient and two cutaneous melanoma patients. Past anti-PD-1, anti-PD-L1 or anti-CTLA-4 therapy was accepted, and approximately 37% had received some. Whole-study results and caveats: In CD8+ T cells, expanded clones were on average more numerous than in CD4+.

TCRdb's table, derived via immunoSEQ multiplex PCR, lists solely in-frame clones and lacks some. In the table there are 73,000 or so clones, approximately 85% of which are singletons. Sequencing was performed on CD4+ or CD8+ T cells sorted from blood, taken in a trial of the OX40 agonist ivuxolimab. The chain has TRBV19 and TRBJ2-7; D remains ambiguous. This receptor was taken from an adult with an advanced solid tumor such as melanoma, head and neck, liver or kidney cancer. The CDR3 protein is CASSFFDEQYF. The CDR3 DNA reads as TGTGCCAGTAGTTTTTTCGACGAGCAGTACTTC. The full variable domain, completed using reference TRBV19 and TRBJ2-7, is DGGITQSPKYLFRKEGQNVTLSCEQNLNHDAMYWYRQDPGQGLRLIYYSQIVNDFQKGDIAEGYSVSREKKESFPLTVTSAQKNPTAFYLCASSFFDEQYFGPGTRLTVT.